The table lists the clone carrying this T cell receptor (beta chain) with a count of one. Its antigen is not known. Germline V CDR1 and CDR2: SNHLY, FYNNEI. CDR3 size: 14 residues. V lost 8 bases, J lost 0 bases, and 11 bases lay in between. This sample is drawn from a study of T cell responses to AZD1222 COVID-19 vaccine. In the study overall: Second-dose timings of about 4 or about 12 weeks were pooled. Whole-study findings and limits: Recipients of AZD1222 seropositive at baseline numbered only 5 or 6. The study found vaccine-associated CD4 TCRs spanning spike, dominant at 160-218 and 743-854.

TCRdb's table, derived via immunoSEQ multiplex PCR, lists solely in-frame clones and lacks some. Altogether 150,000 to 200,000 clones are present, 90% being singletons, with the ten largest covering under 8%. The TCR originated in an adult in good health. The chain recombines TRBV2 with TRBJ1-5, with D unclear. Sequenced material: peripheral blood, taken on day 0 of AZD1222 vaccination. This chain's CDR3 is CASAGGNSNQPQHF. CDR3 bases: TGTGCCAGCGCGGGTGGAAATAGCAATCAGCCCCAGCATTTT.